These 13 T cell receptor beta chains were sequenced from one sample in a study of blood T cells in healthy people across ages. The second PCR ran about 6 to 11 cycles with a sample-barcoded 5' primer and J-beta primers. TCRdb re-called the 5' RACE reads with MiXCR, one entry per CDR3 protein. The profile shows around 900,000 distinct CDR3 sequences, 25% to 30% of them singletons. Sequences were obtained from blood. Every receptor here comes from an elderly woman in good health.

This clonotype was counted a single time. CDR3 residues: CASSLGLGDTYEQYF. Here the CDR3 DNA reads TGTGCCAGCAGCTTAGGACTGGGGGACACCTACGAGCAGTACTTC. The rearrangement uses TRBV11-3 and TRBJ2-7, with D perhaps TRBD1 (6 bases). This CDR3 is 15 amino acids long. V lost 1 base and J 2 bases, leaving 12 bases between the germline ends. The germline V gene encodes CDR1 SGHNT and CDR2 YENEEA.

The V gene is TRBV5-4, the J gene TRBJ2-3; 10 bases agree with TRBD2. Germline V gene data show CDR1 as SGHNT and CDR2 as YYREEE (reference sequence). The V segment lost 4 bases and the J segment 2 bases; nucleotides outside the gene matches: 7. This CDR3 spans 16 amino acids. CDR3 amino acids: CASSPSGGATTDTQYF. CDR3 DNA: TGTGCCAGCAGCCCGAGCGGGGGGGCGACCACAGATACGCAGTATTTT.

The sample holds many counts of this clonotype. The chain has TRBV20-1 and TRBJ1-5, with TRBD1 matching over 11 bases. Germline trimming cut 6 bases from V and 4 bases from J; bases unmatched to any gene: 8. In germline, CDR1 is DFQATT, CDR2 SNEGSKA (reference sequence). The CDR3 extends over 15 amino acids. In nucleotides, the CDR3 is TGCAGTGCCATTACCGGGACAGGGGGTAATCAGCCCCAGCATTTT. Its protein product is CSAITGTGGNQPQHF.

This clonotype was observed many times. This chain uses TRBV5-1 with TRBJ2-1, with unresolved D. The CDR3 covers 14 residues. Trimming removed 4 bases at V and 9 bases at J, with 17 bases between. Germline values: CDR1 SGHRS, CDR2 YFSETQ. The CDR3 bases are TGCGCCAGCAGCGGACGCTTAGGCAAGGGTGAGCAGTTCTTC. This gives the protein CASSGRLGKGEQFF.

The J gene is TRBJ1-2, the V gene TRBV10-3; tentatively, D is TRBD1 (6 bases). This CDR3 has 15 amino acids. Germline assignment: CDR1 ENHRY and CDR2 SYGVKD. V dropped 8 bases and J dropped 2 bases, with 18 bases sitting between them. DNA for the CDR3: TGTGCCATCTCCCCCCAGGGGATGGGGAACTATGGCTACACCTTC. Its translation is CAISPQGMGNYGYTF.

This clonotype showed up many times. The chain carries TRBV5-5 and TRBJ2-5; D possibly corresponds to TRBD2 (5 bases). The CDR3 spans 14 residues. V lost 4 bases to trimming and J lost 0 bases, with 10 bases between them. Germline CDR1 reads SGHKS; CDR2 reads YYEKEE (reference sequence). Written as DNA, the CDR3 is TGTGCCAGCAGCCACACCGGGAACCAAGAGACCCAGTACTTC. Translation gives CASSHTGNQETQYF.

This clonotype showed up just once. The chain uses TRBV30 and TRBJ1-6; the D gene is possibly TRBD1 (5 bases). Germline-derived CDR1 and CDR2 are GTSNPN and SVGIG (reference sequence). The CDR3 consists of 13 residues. Trimming cost V 5 bases and J 9 bases, with 14 bases left between them. This CDR3 reads CAWSKGAGSPLHF. The CDR3 DNA reads TGTGCCTGGTCTAAAGGGGCGGGTTCACCCCTCCACTTT.

V is TRBV24-1 and J is TRBJ2-2, with a tentative D call TRBD1 (6 bases). The CDR3 loop spans 14 amino acids. Germline loops: CDR1 KGHDR, CDR2 SFDVKD. Trimming removed 9 bases from V and 2 bases from J, with 12 bases in between. This CDR3 reads CATADRRNTGELFF. CDR3 DNA sequence: TGTGCCACCGCTGACAGGAGAAACACCGGGGAGCTGTTTTTT.

The V call is TRBV20-1, the J call TRBJ1-1; maybe TRBD1 (5 bases). The CDR3 is 15 amino acids. Looked up from germline, CDR1 is DFQATT and CDR2 is SNEGSKA (reference sequence). Trimming left V 2 bases short and J 1 base short, with 14 bases between. The CDR3 coding sequence is TGCAGTGCTAGACGGTCTTGGGGCCCGAACACTGAAGCTTTCTTT. It specifies CSARRSWGPNTEAFF.

This clonotype was observed many times. This chain uses TRBV20-1 with TRBJ2-1; 7 nucleotides line up with TRBD1. The CDR3 sequence is 14 residues long. Losses at the gene ends were 3 bases for V and 2 bases for J; bases not matched to a gene: 4. CDR1 and CDR2 from the germline V gene are DFQATT and SNEGSKA (reference sequence). The chain's CDR3 is CSASRGPAYNEQFF. The CDR3 DNA reads TGCAGTGCTAGTAGGGGGCCCGCCTACAATGAGCAGTTCTTC.

This clonotype has a count of ten or more. V and J are TRBV20-1 and TRBJ1-2, with D uncertain. The ends were cut back, 3 bases at V and 4 bases at J, with 9 bases in the middle. The CDR3 spans 12 residues. CDR1 DFQATT and CDR2 SNEGSKA come from the germline V gene (reference sequence). The CDR3 sequence: CSASIAFYGYTF. In DNA, the CDR3 is TGCAGTGCTAGTATTGCCTTCTATGGCTACACCTTC.

This clonotype was found a few times. This sequence joins TRBV7-2 and TRBJ2-5; possible D gene TRBD1, 6 bases. The CDR3 is 16 residues long. The V gene's germline CDR1 is SGHTA and CDR2 FQGNSA. Trimming took off 0 bases at V and 4 bases at J, with 15 bases between the two ends. The CDR3 loop is CASSLAPGASLETQYF. The DNA for the CDR3 is TGTGCCAGCAGCTTAGCGCCAGGGGCTTCCTTAGAGACCCAGTACTTC.

This clonotype was picked up many times. This sequence joins TRBV12-3 or TRBV12-4 and TRBJ2-1; 9 bases agree with TRBD2. This CDR3 region has 14 residues. The trim removed 4 bases at V and 8 bases at J, leaving 6 bases unmatched. CDR3 sequence (DNA): TGTGCCAGCAGTTCCGCGGGGGGGCTGTATGAGCAGTTCTTC. Encoded protein: CASSSAGGLYEQFF.